This T cell receptor (beta chain) was recovered during a study of shared clonotypes between healthy human individuals. Repertoires were generated with immunoSEQ multiplex PCR, while TCRdb's copy carries only in-frame clones and drops some. The data hold some 2.4 million clones, with over 85% observed a single time. Division of CD4+ cells produced a CD45RA+ naive subset and a CD45RA-negative memory subset. CDR1 is GTSNPN, CDR2 SVGIG, per germline (reference sequence). CDR3 length: 14 residues. V shed 7 bases, J shed 0 bases, and the junction held 7 bases outside the gene matches. The sequence was collected from a man aged 18 to 29 in good health. Some clones in this sample may be carry-over from other donors' samples. The chain combines TRBV30 with TRBJ2-7, with 9 nucleotides matching TRBD2. Sequencing was done on a sample of naive CD4+ T cells from PBMCs. The sample's subset: CD45RA+ positively selected. The CDR3 reads CASSGGQSSYEQYF. CDR3 sequence (DNA): TGTGCCTCAAGCGGGGGGCAAAGCTCCTACGAGCAGTACTTC.